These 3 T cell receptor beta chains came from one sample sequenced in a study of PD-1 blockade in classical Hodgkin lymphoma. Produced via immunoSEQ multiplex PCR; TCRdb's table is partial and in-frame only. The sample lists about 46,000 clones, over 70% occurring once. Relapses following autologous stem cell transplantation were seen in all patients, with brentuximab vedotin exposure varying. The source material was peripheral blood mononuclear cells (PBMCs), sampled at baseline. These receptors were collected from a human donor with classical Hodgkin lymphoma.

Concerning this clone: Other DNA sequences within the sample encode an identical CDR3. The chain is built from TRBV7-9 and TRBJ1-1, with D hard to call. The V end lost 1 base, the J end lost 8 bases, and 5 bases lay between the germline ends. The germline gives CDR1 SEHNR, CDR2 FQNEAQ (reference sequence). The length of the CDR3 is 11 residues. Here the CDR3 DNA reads TGTGCCAGCAGCTTAGGAGGGGAAGCTTTCTTT. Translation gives CASSLGGEAFF.

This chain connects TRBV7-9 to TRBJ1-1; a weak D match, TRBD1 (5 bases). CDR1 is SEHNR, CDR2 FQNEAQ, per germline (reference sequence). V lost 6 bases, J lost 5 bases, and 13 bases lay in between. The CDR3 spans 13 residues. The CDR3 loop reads CASRQGIGTEAFF. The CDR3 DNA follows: TGTGCCAGCAGGCAGGGAATCGGGACTGAAGCTTTCTTT.

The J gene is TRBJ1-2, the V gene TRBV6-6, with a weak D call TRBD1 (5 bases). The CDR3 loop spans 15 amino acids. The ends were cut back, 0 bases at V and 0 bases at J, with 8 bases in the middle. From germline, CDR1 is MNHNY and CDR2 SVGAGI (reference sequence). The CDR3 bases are TGTGCCAGCAGTTACTCCGCGACAGCTAACTATGGCTACACCTTC. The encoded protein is CASSYSATANYGYTF.